Listed below are T cell receptor beta chains from one sample, sequenced in a study of CXCR3-negative and CXCR3-positive naive CD8 T cells. Each CDR3 protein gets one entry in TCRdb, which reprocessed the 5' RACE reads and gives no DNA. The sample holds about 150,000 distinct CDR3 sequences. The sample consisted of naive CXCR3+ CD8+ T cells from blood. These receptors came from a human donor in good health. Some clones in this sample may be carry-over from other donors' samples. CDR3s include the opening cysteine and the closing phenylalanine or tryptophan. Fields, in order: J gene, CDR3 length, V gene, CDR3 protein.

TRBJ2-2 | 17 | TRBV9 | CASSVPSQGANTGALFF
TRBJ2-3 | 19 | TRBV20-1 | CSASAYSGGDDASTDTQYF
TRBJ2-1 | 14 | TRBV13 | CASSLGAPKGEQFF
TRBJ1-1 | 14 | TRBV19 | CASSISRTGVEAFF
TRBJ2-1 | 17 | TRBV4-2 | CASSHPPGPSSYNEQFF
TRBJ2-1 | 13 | TRBV29-1 | CSVCPPGSNEQFF
TRBJ2-5 | 13 | TRBV20-1 | CSAPDHMLETQYF
TRBJ2-5 | 15 | TRBV6-6 | CASSRLREGQETQYF
TRBJ1-1 | 15 | TRBV7-8 | CASSLARQGWSEAFF
TRBJ2-1 | 16 | TRBV6-2/TRBV6-3 | CASSYPIAESYNEQFF
TRBJ2-3 | 13 | TRBV9 | CASSVGHTDTQYF
TRBJ2-2 | 16 | TRBV6-5 | CASSYSAGQVTGELFF
TRBJ1-2 | 15 | TRBV4-1 | CASSPGDSSNYGYTF
TRBJ2-1 | 13 | TRBV5-5 | CASSLAGAPKQFF
TRBJ2-1 | 14 | TRBV20-1 | CSATGGADYNEQFF
TRBJ2-7 | 15 | TRBV20-1 | CSARAGTGTPYEQYF
TRBJ2-3 | 15 | TRBV19 | CASTEILGGTDTQYF
TRBJ2-7 | 13 | TRBV11-3 | CASSHPPSYEQYF
TRBJ1-6 | 15 | TRBV7-8 | CASSLAQTGNSPLHF
TRBJ2-7 | 14 | TRBV7-2 | CASSLAGGTYEQYF
TRBJ2-7 | 13 | TRBV9 | CASSVVTSGEQYF
TRBJ2-3 | 16 | TRBV15 | CATSSGLAGSTDTQYF
TRBJ2-7 | 12 | TRBV7-9 | CASSTSTPEQYF
TRBJ2-2 | 14 | TRBV24-1 | CATSDLPETGELFF
TRBJ2-2 | 15 | TRBV11-2 | CASSTGQVNTGELFF
TRBJ1-5 | 13 | TRBV9 | CASSTGVNQPQHF
TRBJ1-1 | 13 | TRBV27 | CASSWFLNTEAFF
TRBJ2-3 | 11 | TRBV7-9 | CASSRRDTQYF
TRBJ1-4 | 16 | TRBV13 | CASSVRTGLTNEKLFF
TRBJ1-5 | 13 | TRBV27 | CASSLSGFSPQHF
TRBJ2-5 | 17 | TRBV7-9 | CASSLAGQFIIKETQYF
TRBJ2-1 | 16 | TRBV7-6 | CASSLATGNPYNEQFF
TRBJ2-4 | 18 | TRBV5-5 | CASSDIMTGIMTKNIQYF
TRBJ1-3 | 13 | TRBV28 | CASSLRLFDTIYF
TRBJ2-7 | 15 | TRBV20-1 | CSARQTTTVSYEQYF
TRBJ1-1 | 15 | TRBV7-2 | CASSLELGGNTEAFF
TRBJ2-7 | 13 | TRBV7-9 | CASSLPPGSEQYF
TRBJ2-2 | 17 | TRBV7-3 | CASSHSWTNANTGELFF
TRBJ2-3 | 14 | TRBV28 | CASSFPVYTDTQYF
TRBJ2-3 | 16 | TRBV11-2 | CASSGSGTSGIDTQYF
TRBJ2-3 | 16 | TRBV4-1 | CASSQSQRGSTDTQYF
TRBJ2-1 | 16 | TRBV4-3 | CASSQVPSGGGNEQFF
TRBJ1-1 | 16 | TRBV3-1 | CASSHPGTGQVTEAFF
TRBJ2-2 | 15 | TRBV6-5 | CASSYIQANTGELFF
TRBJ2-1 | 16 | TRBV10-3 | CAISDPRDHLYNEQFF
TRBJ2-2 | 19 | TRBV7-6 | CASSLHPPSGQLNTGELFF